These 13 T cell receptor beta chains came from one sample sequenced in a study of CD8 T cells in acute hepatitis C reinfection (dated by TCRdb to the early 2020s). The research as a whole found: All groups preferentially used the TRBV04 and TRBV06 gene families, and overrepresentation in the naive pool did not explain this preferential usage.

The library was made by the immunoSEQ multiplex PCR assay. The source is immuneACCESS, and TCRdb retained only in-frame sequences with V and J called. Part of the clones is not carried over; for the studies checked, unresolved V genes explain less than half of this, and the remainder is unexplained. For this sample the table gives a few thousand clones, of which around 41% were detected only once. The ten largest clones capture approximately 9% of the sample. What the time point label conveys for this sample: acute HCV infection, within 168 days of estimated infection date. HCV-specific TCR repertoires were characterized directly ex vivo, without prior in vitro expansion of the sequenced cells. Sequenced here: HCV NS3-1073 tetramer-sorted CD8+ T cells from PBMCs, sampled during acute infection. What the cell subset or site label conveys for this sample: FACS-sorted NS3-1073 tetramer+ CD8+ T cells. These receptor sequences come from a young man with chronic hepatitis C.

By share of the sample, this clone is medium-sized (0.01 to 0.1%). The chain employs TRBV5-1 and TRBJ2-3; the match to TRBD1 covers 9 bases. Germline loops: CDR1 SGHRS, CDR2 YFSETQ. Trimming cost V 5 bases and J 2 bases; bases outside gene matches: 12. CDR3 length: 17 amino acids. Here the CDR3 DNA reads TGCGCCAGCAGTAACTACCTCGGGACAGGGTACACAGATACGCAGTATTTT. Amino acid sequence: CASSNYLGTGYTDTQYF.

This clone has more than one count but fewer than ten. This chain connects TRBV9 to TRBJ1-2; 7 bases line up with TRBD1. CDR1 is SGDLS, CDR2 YYNGEE, per germline. The CDR3 extends over 13 amino acids. V lost 3 bases, J lost 7 bases, and 6 bases stayed unmatched. CDR3 in amino acids: CASSDSGGSGYTF. CDR3 coding DNA: TGTGCCAGCAGCGATTCAGGGGGAAGTGGCTACACCTTC.

This clone is medium-sized in the sample. This chain connects TRBV4-3 to TRBJ1-2, with D possibly matching TRBD1 (5 bases). Germline CDR1 reads LGHNA; CDR2 reads YSLEER. The ends were cut back, 0 bases at V and 6 bases at J, with 14 bases in the middle. The CDR3 covers 15 residues. The DNA for the CDR3 is TGCGCCAGCAGCCAAGAGCCCTCAGGGTTGGATGGCTACACCTTC. Translating gives CASSQEPSGLDGYTF.

By share, this clone counts as medium-sized. The chain employs TRBV2 and TRBJ2-1, with TRBD2 identical over 7 bases. The CDR3 contains 14 residues. V trimming: 6 bases; J trimming: 8 bases; junction bases outside the gene matches: 10. Looked up from germline, CDR1 is SNHLY and CDR2 is FYNNEI. The CDR3 here is CASRESGAWDEQFF. DNA of the CDR3: TGTGCCAGCAGAGAAAGCGGGGCTTGGGATGAGCAGTTCTTC.

Points on this clone: Other nucleotide sequences in the sample specify the same CDR3. The J gene is TRBJ1-1, the V gene TRBV5-4; D might be TRBD1 (5 bases). CDR1 and CDR2 (germline): SGHNT, YYREEE (reference sequence). V lost 4 bases and J 5 bases, leaving 12 bases between the germline ends. This CDR3 has 13 residues. The CDR3 loop is CASSQESGTEAFF. The CDR3 nucleotides read TGTGCCAGCAGCCAAGAATCAGGGACTGAAGCTTTCTTT. Combining the CDR3 with reference TRBV5-4 and TRBJ1-1 gives the whole variable domain ETGVTQSPTHLIKTRGQQVTLRCSSQSGHNTVSWYQQALGQGPQFIFQYYREEENGRGNFPPRFSGLQFPNYSSELNVNALELDDSALYLCASSQESGTEAFFGQGTRLTVV.

Of note for this clone: The junction differs from germline at one of its ends, possibly a read error. The V call is TRBV10-3, the J call TRBJ2-7, with D possibly being TRBD1 (6 bases). Germline V lookup: CDR1 ENHRY, CDR2 SYGVKD. This CDR3 comprises 16 residues. The CDR3 here is CASSGYRELNSYEQYF. The CDR3 region has the DNA TGTGCCAGCAGTGGATACAGGGAGTTAAACTCCTACGAGCAGTACTTC.

For the CDR3, the DNA is TGTGCCAGCAGCTTCCTTGGGGGATACGAGCAGTACTTC. Protein product: CASSFLGGYEQYF. The rearrangement joins TRBV11-1 to TRBJ2-7; D assignment may be TRBD1 or TRBD2 (5 bases each). Per germline, CDR1 SGHAT and CDR2 FQDESV (reference sequence). This CDR3 region has 13 residues. The V end lost 3 bases, the J end lost 4 bases, and 10 bases lay between the germline ends. The full variable domain, its missing parts supplied by reference TRBV11-1 and TRBJ2-7, is EAEVAQSPRYKITEKSQAVAFWCDPISGHATLYWYRQILGQGPELLVQFQDESVVDDSQLPKDRFSAERLKGVDSTLKIQPAELGDSAMYLCASSFLGGYEQYFGPGTRLTVT.

Of note for this clone: At one end, the junction sequence differs from germline, possibly due to a read error. The V and J genes are TRBV5-5 and TRBJ2-7; perhaps TRBD1 as D (6 bases). Germline V gene data show CDR1 as SGHKS and CDR2 as YYEKEE (reference sequence). The CDR3 runs 16 residues. CDR3 region: CASSQEVGQSSYEQYF. The CDR3, as DNA: TGCGCCAGCAGCCAAGAAGTCGGACAGAGCTCCTACGAGCAGTACTTC.

The gene calls are TRBV4-2 and TRBJ2-7; D remains ambiguous. V lost 1 base and J 2 bases, leaving 9 bases between the germline ends. The CDR3 contains 14 residues. Germline V lookup: CDR1 LGHNA, CDR2 YNFKEQ. CDR3 sequence: CASSQVAGTYEQYF. The CDR3 region has the DNA TGTGCCAGCAGCCAAGTTGCAGGAACCTACGAGCAGTACTTC.

About this clone itself: A single base separates this from a much larger clone, so it may be a read error. The same CDR3 can be traced to other DNA sequences in this sample. The chain is built from TRBV4-3 and TRBJ2-2, with D possibly TRBD1 on 5 matching bases. The V gene's germline CDR1 is LGHNA and CDR2 YSLEER. The CDR3 covers 15 residues. V dropped 0 bases and J dropped 6 bases, with 11 bases sitting between them. The CDR3: CASSQEVGAPGELFF. CDR3 bases: TGCGCCAGCAGCCAAGAAGTAGGGGCACCCGGGGAGCTGTTTTTT.

This clone is termed medium-sized (0.01 to 0.1%). Different DNA sequences within this sample yield the same CDR3. The chain employs TRBV4-3 and TRBJ1-2; D not resolved. The CDR3 runs 15 residues. V was clipped by 0 bases and J by 6 bases, with 14 bases between them. The germline V gene encodes CDR1 LGHNA and CDR2 YSLEER. This chain's CDR3 is CASSQEPTGIDGYTF. DNA of the CDR3: TGCGCCAGCAGCCAAGAGCCAACCGGAATAGATGGCTACACCTTC.

The chain uses TRBV11-1 and TRBJ2-7; 13 bases map to TRBD2. Germline CDR1 reads SGHAT; CDR2 reads FQDESV (reference sequence). J was trimmed by 1 base and V by 2 bases; bases with no gene match: 8. CDR3 length: 18 residues. The CDR3 sequence is CASSLTGTSGDPSYEQYF. The CDR3 nucleotides are TGTGCCAGCAGCTTAACCGGGACTAGCGGGGACCCTTCCTACGAGCAGTACTTC. The whole variable domain, remainder taken from reference TRBV11-1 and TRBJ2-7, is EAEVAQSPRYKITEKSQAVAFWCDPISGHATLYWYRQILGQGPELLVQFQDESVVDDSQLPKDRFSAERLKGVDSTLKIQPAELGDSAMYLCASSLTGTSGDPSYEQYFGPGTRLTVT.

This rearrangement joins TRBV6-5 to TRBJ1-4; D might be TRBD1 (5 bases). V lost 8 bases to trimming and J lost 7 bases, with 20 bases between them. The CDR3 extends over 15 amino acids. Germline CDR1 reads MNHEY; CDR2 reads SVGAGI. The CDR3 spells CASSKGSGAPEKLFF. The CDR3 DNA sequence: TGTGCCAGCTCGAAAGGGTCTGGGGCGCCTGAAAAACTGTTTTTT.